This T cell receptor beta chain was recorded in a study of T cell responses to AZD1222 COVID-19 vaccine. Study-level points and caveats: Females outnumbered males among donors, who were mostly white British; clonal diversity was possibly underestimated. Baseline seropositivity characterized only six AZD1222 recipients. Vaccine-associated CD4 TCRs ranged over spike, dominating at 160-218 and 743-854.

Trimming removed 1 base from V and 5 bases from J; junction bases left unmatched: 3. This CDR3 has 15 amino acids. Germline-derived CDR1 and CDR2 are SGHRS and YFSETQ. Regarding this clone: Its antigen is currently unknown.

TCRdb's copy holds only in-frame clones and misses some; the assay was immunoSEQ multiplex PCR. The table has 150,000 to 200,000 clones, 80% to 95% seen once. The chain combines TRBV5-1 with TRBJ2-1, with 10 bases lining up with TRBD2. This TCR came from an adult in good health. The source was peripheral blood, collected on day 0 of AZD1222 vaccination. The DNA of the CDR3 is TGCGCCAGCAGCTTGACTAGCGGGGTAAACAATGAGCAGTTCTTC. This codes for CASSLTSGVNNEQFF.